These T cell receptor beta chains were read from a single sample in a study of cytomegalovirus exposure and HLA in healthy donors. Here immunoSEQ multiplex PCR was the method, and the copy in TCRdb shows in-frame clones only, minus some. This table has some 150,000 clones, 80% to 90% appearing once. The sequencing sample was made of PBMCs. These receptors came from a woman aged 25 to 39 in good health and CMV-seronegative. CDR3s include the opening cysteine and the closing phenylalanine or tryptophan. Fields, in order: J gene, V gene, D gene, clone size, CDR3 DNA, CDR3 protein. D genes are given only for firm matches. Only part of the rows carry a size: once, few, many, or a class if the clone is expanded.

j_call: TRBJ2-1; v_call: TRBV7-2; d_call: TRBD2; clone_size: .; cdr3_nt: TGTGCCAGCAGCTCAGCGGGGGGGGGCTACAATGAGCAGTTCTTC; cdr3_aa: CASSSAGGGYNEQFF
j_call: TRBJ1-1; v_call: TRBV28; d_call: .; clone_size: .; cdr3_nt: TGTGCCAGCAGTTTAGGACAGTTCATGAACACTGAAGCTTTCTTT; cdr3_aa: CASSLGQFMNTEAFF
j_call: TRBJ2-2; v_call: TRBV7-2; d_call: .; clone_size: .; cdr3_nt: TGTGCCAGCAGCGACTTTTACACCGGGGAGCTGTTTTTT; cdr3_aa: CASSDFYTGELFF
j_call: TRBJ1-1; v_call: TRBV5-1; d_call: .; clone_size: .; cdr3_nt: TGCGCCAGCAGCTTGACGACCGTGGGAGGCACTGAAGCTTTCTTT; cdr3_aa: CASSLTTVGGTEAFF
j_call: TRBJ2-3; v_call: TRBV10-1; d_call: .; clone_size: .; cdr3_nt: TGCGCCAGCATTAATATTACTAGACATCCAGATACGCAGTATTTT; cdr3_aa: CASINITRHPDTQYF
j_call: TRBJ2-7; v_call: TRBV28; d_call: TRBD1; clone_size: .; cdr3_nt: TGTGCCAGCAGTCTACTGACAGGGTCCTACGAGCAGTACTTC; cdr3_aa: CASSLLTGSYEQYF
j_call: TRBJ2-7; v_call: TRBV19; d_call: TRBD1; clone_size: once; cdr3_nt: TGTGCCAGTAGTATAGAGGGGACAGCCTCCTACGAGCAGTACTTC; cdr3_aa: CASSIEGTASYEQYF
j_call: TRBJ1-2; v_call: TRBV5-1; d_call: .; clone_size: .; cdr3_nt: TGCGCCAGCAGCTTGAGAGGGCCATCTAACTATGGCTACACCTTC; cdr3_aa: CASSLRGPSNYGYTF
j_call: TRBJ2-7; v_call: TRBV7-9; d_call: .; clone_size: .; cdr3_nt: TGTGCCAGCAGCTTAGAAGGGGAAGGCGAGCAGTACTTC; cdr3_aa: CASSLEGEGEQYF
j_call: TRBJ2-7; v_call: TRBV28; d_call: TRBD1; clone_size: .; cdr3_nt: TGTGCCAGCAGCAGTTTTGGGGGGACAGGGCTCCCTACCTACGAGCAGTACTTC; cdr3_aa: CASSSFGGTGLPTYEQYF